A selection of T cell receptor beta chains follows, all from one sample in a study of beta chain features in type 1 diabetes. Sequenced by immunoSEQ multiplex PCR; TCRdb stores in-frame clones only, minus some. The data contain about 360,000 clones, around 13% of them singletons. The sample consisted of naive CD4+ T cells from blood. The receptors derive from a man between 18 and 29 years old in good health. Each CDR3 is given without its conserved first and last residue. A D gene is named only where the DNA matches it firmly.

d_call: NA; j_call: TRBJ2-5; v_call: TRBV19; cdr3_aa: ASSRDREETQY
d_call: NA; j_call: TRBJ2-2; v_call: TRBV9; cdr3_aa: ASSVASQGDTGELF
d_call: NA; j_call: TRBJ2-3; v_call: TRBV12-5; cdr3_aa: ASGLYGETTDTQY
d_call: NA; j_call: TRBJ1-2; v_call: TRBV6-5; cdr3_aa: ASKSERPNYGYT
d_call: TRBD2; j_call: TRBJ2-3; v_call: TRBV29-1; cdr3_aa: SVVRTSGSSDTQY
d_call: NA; j_call: TRBJ2-3; v_call: TRBV5-1; cdr3_aa: ASSLNSGAGLDTQY
d_call: NA; j_call: TRBJ1-6; v_call: TRBV5-4; cdr3_aa: ASSPGLSESPLH
d_call: NA; j_call: TRBJ2-3; v_call: TRBV30; cdr3_aa: AWSVVGGDTQY
d_call: NA; j_call: TRBJ1-1; v_call: TRBV30; cdr3_aa: AWAQGTEAF
d_call: NA; j_call: TRBJ1-1; v_call: TRBV15; cdr3_aa: ATSQGVMNTEAF
d_call: NA; j_call: TRBJ1-3; v_call: TRBV7-9; cdr3_aa: ASSPRWASGNTIY
d_call: TRBD1; j_call: TRBJ2-6; v_call: TRBV5-4; cdr3_aa: ASSVDRVRGANVLT
d_call: NA; j_call: TRBJ2-7; v_call: TRBV4-3; cdr3_aa: ASSQDSRTRGSYEQY
d_call: TRBD2; j_call: TRBJ2-7; v_call: TRBV10-3; cdr3_aa: AISDPTTSAPYEQY
d_call: NA; j_call: TRBJ1-2; v_call: TRBV18; cdr3_aa: ASSPLESDGYT
d_call: NA; j_call: TRBJ1-1; v_call: TRBV4-3; cdr3_aa: ASSQGGFGNTEAF
d_call: NA; j_call: TRBJ2-1; v_call: TRBV6-1; cdr3_aa: ASSEMQYNEQF
d_call: TRBD2; j_call: TRBJ2-3; v_call: TRBV11-2; cdr3_aa: ASSLGLAGDTDTQY
d_call: NA; j_call: TRBJ1-1; v_call: TRBV6-5; cdr3_aa: ASTRGAEAF
d_call: NA; j_call: TRBJ1-2; v_call: TRBV4-3; cdr3_aa: ASSQDQTAIYGYT
d_call: TRBD1; j_call: TRBJ1-6; v_call: TRBV7-6; cdr3_aa: ASSPDRVPYNSPLH
d_call: NA; j_call: TRBJ2-2; v_call: TRBV7-2; cdr3_aa: ASSLVISGELF